This is a list of T cell receptor beta chains from one sample in a study of CD8 T cells in ankylosing spondylitis. TCRdb re-called the 5' RACE reads through MiXCR, storing one row per CDR3 protein. Here the sample spans almost 250,000 distinct CDR3 sequences, 32% being singletons. Sequencing used blood, either unsorted or a sorted T cell fraction (not recorded which). The receptors were sampled from a male donor with ankylosing spondylitis or in good health (not recorded which). Each CDR3 is given with its conserved first and last residue. A D gene is named only where the DNA matches it firmly. A row's size may be missing; if present it is once, few, many or a size class.

v_gene: TRBV27; d_gene: .; j_gene: TRBJ1-3; abundance: few; CDR3aa: CASSTGQSRDTIYF; CDR3nt: TGTGCCAGCAGTACCGGGCAGTCGCGGGACACCATATATTTT
v_gene: TRBV5-1; d_gene: .; j_gene: TRBJ2-1; abundance: few; CDR3aa: CASSLAGFSYNEQFF; CDR3nt: TGCGCCAGCAGCTTGGCAGGGTTCTCCTACAATGAGCAGTTCTTC
v_gene: TRBV20-1; d_gene: .; j_gene: TRBJ1-5; abundance: once; CDR3aa: CSARDPGNNQPQHF; CDR3nt: TGCAGTGCTAGAGATCCAGGTAACAATCAGCCCCAGCATTTT
v_gene: TRBV5-1; d_gene: TRBD1; j_gene: TRBJ2-7; abundance: few; CDR3aa: CASSEDRPYEQYF; CDR3nt: TGCGCCAGCAGCGAGGACAGGCCCTACGAGCAGTACTTC
v_gene: TRBV9; d_gene: .; j_gene: TRBJ2-3; abundance: .; CDR3aa: CASSPTANTQYF; CDR3nt: TGTGCCAGCAGCCCGACAGCAAATACGCAGTATTTT
v_gene: TRBV30; d_gene: .; j_gene: TRBJ1-1; abundance: .; CDR3aa: CAWSVGGDTEAFF; CDR3nt: TGTGCCTGGAGTGTAGGAGGCGACACTGAAGCTTTCTTT
v_gene: TRBV7-9; d_gene: .; j_gene: TRBJ1-5; abundance: few; CDR3aa: CASTNAGLNQPQHF; CDR3nt: TGTGCCAGCACCAATGCAGGGTTAAATCAGCCCCAGCATTTT
v_gene: TRBV10-2; d_gene: TRBD2; j_gene: TRBJ2-5; abundance: few; CDR3aa: CASTALADPQETQYF; CDR3nt: TGCGCCAGCACTGCGCTAGCGGACCCACAAGAGACCCAGTACTTC
v_gene: TRBV20-1; d_gene: TRBD2; j_gene: TRBJ2-3; abundance: few; CDR3aa: CSARTRLAEASTDTQYF; CDR3nt: TGCAGTGCTAGGACGCGACTAGCGGAAGCTAGCACAGATACGCAGTATTTT
v_gene: TRBV5-1; d_gene: .; j_gene: TRBJ2-3; abundance: .; CDR3aa: CASSPTALPSTDTQYF; CDR3nt: TGCGCCAGCAGTCCGACGGCTCTGCCAAGCACAGATACGCAGTATTTT
v_gene: TRBV7-2; d_gene: TRBD1; j_gene: TRBJ2-1; abundance: .; CDR3aa: CASSLVAGQGAFNEQFF; CDR3nt: TGTGCCAGCAGCTTAGTGGCAGGACAGGGGGCGTTCAATGAGCAGTTCTTC
v_gene: TRBV4-1; d_gene: .; j_gene: TRBJ2-3; abundance: .; CDR3aa: CASSQSAQRQRVDTQYF; CDR3nt: TGCGCCAGCAGCCAGTCGGCTCAAAGACAGCGCGTGGATACGCAGTATTTT
v_gene: TRBV11-2; d_gene: TRBD1; j_gene: TRBJ2-1; abundance: .; CDR3aa: CASSKDRPLSSYNEQFF; CDR3nt: TGTGCCAGCAGCAAGGACAGGCCCTTGAGCTCCTACAATGAGCAGTTCTTC